This record concerns one TCR beta chain sequence. Its antigen is not known. This CDR3 is built from 18 residues. J lost 2 bases, V lost 3 bases, and 6 bases had no gene match. This entry is derived from a study of T-cell reconstitution after alpha-beta-depleted transplantation in children. Study-wide points: Hyperexpanded clones declined; after one year, newly produced T cells mostly supplied diversity.

As it was prepared, the TCRbeta library received unique molecular identifiers. TCRdb used MiXCR to reprocess the PCR reads, holding one entry per CDR3 protein. The table has approximately 980,000 distinct CDR3 sequences, about 29% seen once. The J gene is TRBJ2-3, the V gene TRBV12-3 or TRBV12-4, with TRBD2 matching over 15 bases. The sequence was obtained from a boy in the first two years of life who had a stem cell transplant for SCID, so the T cells may come from the graft donor. The sample in question was PBMCs, mostly from graft donor cells, obtained 360 days after TCRalphabeta/CD19-depleted stem cell transplant. The DNA of the CDR3 is TGTGCCAGCAGTTTCAGGACTAGCGGGGGGGACCCCACAGATACGCAGTATTTT. Encoded protein: CASSFRTSGGDPTDTQYF.